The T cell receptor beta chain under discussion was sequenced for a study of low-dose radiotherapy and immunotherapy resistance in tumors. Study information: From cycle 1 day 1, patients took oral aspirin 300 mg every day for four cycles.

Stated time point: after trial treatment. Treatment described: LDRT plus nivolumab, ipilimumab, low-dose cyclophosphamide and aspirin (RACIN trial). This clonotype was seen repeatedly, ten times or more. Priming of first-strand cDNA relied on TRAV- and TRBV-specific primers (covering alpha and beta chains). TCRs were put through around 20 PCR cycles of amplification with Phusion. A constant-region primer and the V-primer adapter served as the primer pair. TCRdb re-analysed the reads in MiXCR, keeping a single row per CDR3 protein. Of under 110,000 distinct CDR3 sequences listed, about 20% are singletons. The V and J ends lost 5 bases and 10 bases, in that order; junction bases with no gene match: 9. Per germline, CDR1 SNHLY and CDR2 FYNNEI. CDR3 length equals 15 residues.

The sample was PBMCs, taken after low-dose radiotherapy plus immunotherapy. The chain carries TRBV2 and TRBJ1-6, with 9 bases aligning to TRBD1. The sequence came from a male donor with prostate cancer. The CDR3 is CASSSSGQGYSPLHF. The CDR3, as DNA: TGTGCCAGCAGTTCATCGGGACAGGGCTACTCACCCCTCCACTTT.